Listed below are T cell receptor beta chains from one sample, sequenced in a study of control samples from healthy donors and cancer patients. Produced via immunoSEQ multiplex PCR; TCRdb's table is partial and in-frame only. The sample contains 95,000 to 150,000 clones, roughly 90% of which appear only once. The sequenced sample consisted of blood. Every receptor here comes from a man in his fifties in good health. The CDR3 runs from the conserved cysteine through the conserved F or W. Each record gives: CDR3 DNA, CDR3 protein, J gene, clone size, V gene, D gene. The D gene is left open where the match is weak. Only some rows state a clone size, as once, few, many or a class for expanded clones.

CDR3nt: TGTGCCAGCAGCGCCGGGACTAGCGGGGGGAGATTTCTAGAGACCCAGTACTTC; CDR3aa: CASSAGTSGGRFLETQYF; j_gene: TRBJ2-5; abundance: -; v_gene: TRBV7-2; d_gene: TRBD2
CDR3nt: TGCGCCAGCAGCTTGGCCGGGGTAGGGATATACTCTGGAAACACCATATATTTT; CDR3aa: CASSLAGVGIYSGNTIYF; j_gene: TRBJ1-3; abundance: -; v_gene: TRBV5-1; d_gene: -
CDR3nt: TGTGCCAGCAGTGAACCTAATGGGGATACGCAGTATTTT; CDR3aa: CASSEPNGDTQYF; j_gene: TRBJ2-3; abundance: -; v_gene: TRBV12-3/TRBV12-4; d_gene: -
CDR3nt: TGTGCCAGCAGCTTAGGTATCAACCCTAGCACAGATACGCAGTATTTT; CDR3aa: CASSLGINPSTDTQYF; j_gene: TRBJ2-3; abundance: once; v_gene: TRBV11-3; d_gene: -
CDR3nt: TGTGCCAGCAGCGGAAGCGTCAGTATGAACACTGAAGCTTTCTTT; CDR3aa: CASSGSVSMNTEAFF; j_gene: TRBJ1-1; abundance: -; v_gene: TRBV11-2; d_gene: -
CDR3nt: TGCGCCAGCAGCCCTGGTCTGGGTAGGGGTGAGCAGTTCTTC; CDR3aa: CASSPGLGRGEQFF; j_gene: TRBJ2-1; abundance: -; v_gene: TRBV5-1; d_gene: -
CDR3nt: TGTGCCAGCAGCCCGGAGGGGGGATCGAGCACCGGGGAGCTGTTTTTT; CDR3aa: CASSPEGGSSTGELFF; j_gene: TRBJ2-2; abundance: -; v_gene: TRBV9; d_gene: -
CDR3nt: TGTGCCAGCAGCTTTCGGGGAACAGATACGCAGTATTTT; CDR3aa: CASSFRGTDTQYF; j_gene: TRBJ2-3; abundance: -; v_gene: TRBV5-4; d_gene: -
CDR3nt: TGTGCCAGCAGCTTAGCTCTAGCGACCATTAATACGCAGTATTTT; CDR3aa: CASSLALATINTQYF; j_gene: TRBJ2-3; abundance: -; v_gene: TRBV11-1; d_gene: -
CDR3nt: TGTGCCAGCAGCTTCGCAGGGGGGCTGGGAAACGAGCAGTACTTC; CDR3aa: CASSFAGGLGNEQYF; j_gene: TRBJ2-7; abundance: -; v_gene: TRBV7-2; d_gene: -
CDR3nt: TGTGCCAGCAGAGCGGATAGCACAGATACGCAGTATTTT; CDR3aa: CASRADSTDTQYF; j_gene: TRBJ2-3; abundance: -; v_gene: TRBV9; d_gene: -
CDR3nt: TGTGCCAGCAGCTTCCCCAGGGACAGGGGTCCCTATGAAGCTTTCTTT; CDR3aa: CASSFPRDRGPYEAFF; j_gene: TRBJ1-1; abundance: once; v_gene: TRBV5-6; d_gene: TRBD1
CDR3nt: TGTGCCATCAGTGAGAGATCGGGACTTAGCACAGATACGCAGTATTTT; CDR3aa: CAISERSGLSTDTQYF; j_gene: TRBJ2-3; abundance: few; v_gene: TRBV10-3; d_gene: -
CDR3nt: TGTGCCAGCAGCTTCAGAGACAGGGGTCCTCCTGAAGCTTTCTTT; CDR3aa: CASSFRDRGPPEAFF; j_gene: TRBJ1-1; abundance: -; v_gene: TRBV5-6; d_gene: TRBD1
CDR3nt: TGTGCCAGTAGAAATGCCGGGGCACGCGATAGCAATCAGCCCCAGCATTTT; CDR3aa: CASRNAGARDSNQPQHF; j_gene: TRBJ1-5; abundance: once; v_gene: TRBV19; d_gene: -
CDR3nt: TGTGCCAGCAGTTTAAACGCGAACACTGAAGCTTTCTTT; CDR3aa: CASSLNANTEAFF; j_gene: TRBJ1-1; abundance: -; v_gene: TRBV12-3/TRBV12-4; d_gene: -
CDR3nt: TGTGCCAGCAGTGAAGGGGGGACAGGGAATAGCAATCAGCCCCAGCATTTT; CDR3aa: CASSEGGTGNSNQPQHF; j_gene: TRBJ1-5; abundance: -; v_gene: TRBV6-1; d_gene: TRBD1
CDR3nt: TGTGCCAGCAGTTTCAGGACACCCTATGGCTACACCTTC; CDR3aa: CASSFRTPYGYTF; j_gene: TRBJ1-2; abundance: -; v_gene: TRBV12-3/TRBV12-4; d_gene: -
CDR3nt: TGTGCCAGCAGCGTAGATCCCGGGGGCGATCAGCCCCAGCATTTT; CDR3aa: CASSVDPGGDQPQHF; j_gene: TRBJ1-5; abundance: -; v_gene: TRBV9; d_gene: -
CDR3nt: TGCGCCAGCAGAAGAGAACAGGGGCAGTTCTTC; CDR3aa: CASRREQGQFF; j_gene: TRBJ2-1; abundance: few; v_gene: TRBV5-1; d_gene: -
CDR3nt: TGCGCCAGCAGCTCGGCTAGTTGGGTTTACAATGAGCAGTTCTTC; CDR3aa: CASSSASWVYNEQFF; j_gene: TRBJ2-1; abundance: -; v_gene: TRBV5-1; d_gene: -
CDR3nt: TGTGCCAGCAGTGCCCAGCGGGGGGGCTCAGATACGCAGTATTTT; CDR3aa: CASSAQRGGSDTQYF; j_gene: TRBJ2-3; abundance: -; v_gene: TRBV2; d_gene: TRBD2
CDR3nt: TGTGCCAGCAGTGAGTTGAGGCAGGGCAATCAGCCCCAGCATTTT; CDR3aa: CASSELRQGNQPQHF; j_gene: TRBJ1-5; abundance: once; v_gene: TRBV6-1; d_gene: -
CDR3nt: TGTGCCAGCACCCCGGGACAGGTCCAATTCGACGAGCAGTACTTC; CDR3aa: CASTPGQVQFDEQYF; j_gene: TRBJ2-7; abundance: -; v_gene: TRBV25-1; d_gene: TRBD1
CDR3nt: TGTGCCAGCAGTGATTTCATGAACACTGAAGCTTTCTTT; CDR3aa: CASSDFMNTEAFF; j_gene: TRBJ1-1; abundance: -; v_gene: TRBV25-1; d_gene: -
CDR3nt: TGTGCCAGTAGTATGGGGGGCACTGAAGCTTTCTTT; CDR3aa: CASSMGGTEAFF; j_gene: TRBJ1-1; abundance: -; v_gene: TRBV19; d_gene: -
CDR3nt: TGCGCCAGCAGCCCGGATTCGGCCGAGACCCAGTACTTC; CDR3aa: CASSPDSAETQYF; j_gene: TRBJ2-5; abundance: -; v_gene: TRBV5-1; d_gene: -
CDR3nt: TGTGCCAGCAGTTCCAGGGAACCCCCTGAAGCTTTCTTT; CDR3aa: CASSSREPPEAFF; j_gene: TRBJ1-1; abundance: few; v_gene: TRBV7-2; d_gene: -
CDR3nt: TGTGCCAGCAGCCGAACCGGGGCCCAGCCCCAGCATTTT; CDR3aa: CASSRTGAQPQHF; j_gene: TRBJ1-5; abundance: -; v_gene: TRBV14; d_gene: -
CDR3nt: TGTGCCAGTAGTAACGACAGGGGGCAAAGGCAAGAGACCCAGTACTTC; CDR3aa: CASSNDRGQRQETQYF; j_gene: TRBJ2-5; abundance: -; v_gene: TRBV19; d_gene: TRBD1
CDR3nt: TGTGCCAGCAGCCGCGGGACAGCCACGAGCTCCTACAATGAGCAGTTCTTC; CDR3aa: CASSRGTATSSYNEQFF; j_gene: TRBJ2-1; abundance: many; v_gene: TRBV5-8; d_gene: -
CDR3nt: TGTGCCACGTCCACAGGGGGCGCAACTCAGCCCCAGCATTTT; CDR3aa: CATSTGGATQPQHF; j_gene: TRBJ1-5; abundance: few; v_gene: TRBV10-3; d_gene: TRBD1
CDR3nt: TGCAGCGTTGAATCGGGGGAAGAGACCCAGTACTTC; CDR3aa: CSVESGEETQYF; j_gene: TRBJ2-5; abundance: -; v_gene: TRBV29-1; d_gene: -
CDR3nt: TGTGCCAGCAGTGAAATATGGGCCCCTGAGGGGGGCAATCAGCCCCAGCATTTT; CDR3aa: CASSEIWAPEGGNQPQHF; j_gene: TRBJ1-5; abundance: -; v_gene: TRBV2; d_gene: -
CDR3nt: TGTGCCAGCAGTTACTTGACAGGGGGCTTCGAGCAGTACTTC; CDR3aa: CASSYLTGGFEQYF; j_gene: TRBJ2-7; abundance: -; v_gene: TRBV6-5; d_gene: TRBD1
CDR3nt: TGTGCCATCACTAACCTGGCAGGGAACACTGAAGCTTTCTTT; CDR3aa: CAITNLAGNTEAFF; j_gene: TRBJ1-1; abundance: few; v_gene: TRBV6-5; d_gene: -
CDR3nt: TGCAGCGCTGAACCGACAGGTCTCCCCTTCACTGAAGCTTTCTTT; CDR3aa: CSAEPTGLPFTEAFF; j_gene: TRBJ1-1; abundance: -; v_gene: TRBV29-1; d_gene: -
CDR3nt: TGTGCCAGCAGCCCACTAGCGGGGGGGTACAATGAGCAGTTCTTC; CDR3aa: CASSPLAGGYNEQFF; j_gene: TRBJ2-1; abundance: few; v_gene: TRBV11-2; d_gene: TRBD2
CDR3nt: TGCGCCAGCAGCAAAACCCGGGACAGTGCTAGCACAGATACGCAGTATTTT; CDR3aa: CASSKTRDSASTDTQYF; j_gene: TRBJ2-3; abundance: -; v_gene: TRBV5-1; d_gene: TRBD1
CDR3nt: TGTGCCAGCAGTTCCCACCAGGGGGAGGGCTACACCTTC; CDR3aa: CASSSHQGEGYTF; j_gene: TRBJ1-2; abundance: -; v_gene: TRBV28; d_gene: TRBD1
CDR3nt: TGTGCCAGCACCCTGGGCCGGAGCACCGGGGAGCTGTTTTTT; CDR3aa: CASTLGRSTGELFF; j_gene: TRBJ2-2; abundance: -; v_gene: TRBV11-2; d_gene: -
CDR3nt: TGTGCCAGCTCACCGGGGACAGGCGGCTCTGGGGCCAACGTCCTGACTTTC; CDR3aa: CASSPGTGGSGANVLTF; j_gene: TRBJ2-6; abundance: -; v_gene: TRBV18; d_gene: TRBD1
CDR3nt: TGTGCCAGCAGCTTCTCCGGGACAGTGAATGAAAAACTGTTTTTT; CDR3aa: CASSFSGTVNEKLFF; j_gene: TRBJ1-4; abundance: -; v_gene: TRBV5-8; d_gene: TRBD1
CDR3nt: TGTGCCAGTAGGACTCCAGGGTCAAACACCATATATTTT; CDR3aa: CASRTPGSNTIYF; j_gene: TRBJ1-3; abundance: once; v_gene: TRBV19; d_gene: -
CDR3nt: TGTGCCAGCAGTTTTCATCTCTCCTGGAACACTGAAGCTTTCTTT; CDR3aa: CASSFHLSWNTEAFF; j_gene: TRBJ1-1; abundance: -; v_gene: TRBV27; d_gene: -
CDR3nt: TGCGCCAGCAGCTTGCAAAGAAGGGGGCAAGAGACCCAGTACTTC; CDR3aa: CASSLQRRGQETQYF; j_gene: TRBJ2-5; abundance: -; v_gene: TRBV5-1; d_gene: -
CDR3nt: TGCGCCAGCAGCCAAGGGACAGTTAATCAGCCCCAGCATTTT; CDR3aa: CASSQGTVNQPQHF; j_gene: TRBJ1-5; abundance: few; v_gene: TRBV4-1; d_gene: -
CDR3nt: TGTGCCAGCAGCTTATTCGGCTTTATGAACACTGAAGCTTTCTTT; CDR3aa: CASSLFGFMNTEAFF; j_gene: TRBJ1-1; abundance: few; v_gene: TRBV11-2; d_gene: -
CDR3nt: TGTGCCAGCAGTATTAACGGGAACACTGAAGCTTTCTTT; CDR3aa: CASSINGNTEAFF; j_gene: TRBJ1-1; abundance: -; v_gene: TRBV2; d_gene: -
CDR3nt: TGTGCCAGTAGCCCGACAGGGAGCCACGAGCAGTACTTC; CDR3aa: CASSPTGSHEQYF; j_gene: TRBJ2-7; abundance: -; v_gene: TRBV19; d_gene: TRBD1
CDR3nt: TGTGCCTGGAGTGACCCGACAGGGGCGTCAACTAATGAAAAACTGTTTTTT; CDR3aa: CAWSDPTGASTNEKLFF; j_gene: TRBJ1-4; abundance: -; v_gene: TRBV30; d_gene: TRBD1